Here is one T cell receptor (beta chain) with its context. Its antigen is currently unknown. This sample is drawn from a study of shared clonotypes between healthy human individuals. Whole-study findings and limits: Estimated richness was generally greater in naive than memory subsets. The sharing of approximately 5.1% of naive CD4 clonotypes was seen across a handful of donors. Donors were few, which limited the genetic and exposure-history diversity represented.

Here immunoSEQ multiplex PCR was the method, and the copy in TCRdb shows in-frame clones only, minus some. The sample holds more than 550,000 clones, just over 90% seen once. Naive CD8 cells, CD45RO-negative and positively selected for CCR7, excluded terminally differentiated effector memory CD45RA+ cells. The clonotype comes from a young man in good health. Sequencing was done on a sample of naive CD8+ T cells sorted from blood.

CDR3 in DNA: TGTGCCAGCTCACCTCCCGGGACCTTTCTCACAGATACGCAGTATTTT. The encoded protein is CASSPPGTFLTDTQYF. This rearrangement joins TRBV18 to TRBJ2-3; D may match TRBD1 or TRBD2 (5 bases each). The V gene's germline CDR1 is KGHSH and CDR2 LQKENI. The CDR3 sequence is 16 residues long. V was trimmed by 3 bases and J by 2 bases, leaving 15 bases between them.